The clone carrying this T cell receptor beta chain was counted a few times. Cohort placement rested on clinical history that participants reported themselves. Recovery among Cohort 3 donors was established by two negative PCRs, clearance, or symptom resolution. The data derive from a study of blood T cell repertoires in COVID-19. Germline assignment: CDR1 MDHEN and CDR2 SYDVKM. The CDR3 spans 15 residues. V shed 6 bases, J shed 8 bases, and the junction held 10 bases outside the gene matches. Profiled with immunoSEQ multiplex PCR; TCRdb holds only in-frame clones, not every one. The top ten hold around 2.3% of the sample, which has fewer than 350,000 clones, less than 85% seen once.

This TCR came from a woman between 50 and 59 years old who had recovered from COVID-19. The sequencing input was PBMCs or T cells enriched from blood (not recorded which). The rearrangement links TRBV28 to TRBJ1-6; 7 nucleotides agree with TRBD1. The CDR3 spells CASSPGDRVDSPLHF. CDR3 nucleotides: TGTGCCAGCAGCCCCGGAGACAGGGTAGATTCACCCCTCCACTTT. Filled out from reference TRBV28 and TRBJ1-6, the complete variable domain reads DVKVTQSSRYLVKRTGEKVFLECVQDMDHENMFWYRQDPGLGLRLIYFSYDVKMKEKGDIPEGYSVSREKKERFSLILESASTNQTSMYLCASSPGDRVDSPLHFGNGTRLTVT.